This T cell receptor beta chain is from a study of cytomegalovirus exposure and HLA in healthy donors. General study points: The study labeled 170 or so TCR beta chains cytomegalovirus-associated.

The PCR was carried out with 60 Vbeta primers and 13 Jbeta primers. Method: immunoSEQ multiplex PCR; TCRdb's copy keeps in-frame clones and lacks some. The sample lists approximately 160,000 clones, roughly 83% occurring once. In germline, CDR1 is PRHDT, CDR2 FYEKMQ (reference sequence). With 4 bases removed from V and 0 bases from J, the gap between germline ends came to 20 bases. The CDR3 covers 18 residues. The count of this clone is one. The antigen remains unidentified. V and J are TRBV13 and TRBJ2-3; tentatively, D is TRBD2 (6 bases). The sequence came from a boy younger than 10 in good health and CMV-seronegative. What was sequenced was PBMCs. The CDR3 is CASSYFRRDWDSTDTQYF. The CDR3 nucleotides are TGTGCCAGCAGCTACTTTCGCAGGGACTGGGACAGCACAGATACGCAGTATTTT. Complete variable domain (other parts from reference TRBV13 and TRBJ2-3): AAGVIQSPRHLIKEKRETATLKCYPIPRHDTVYWYQQGPGQDPQFLISFYEKMQSDKGSIPDRFSAQQFSDYHSELNMSSLELGDSALYFCASSYFRRDWDSTDTQYFGPGTRLTVL.